This T cell receptor (beta chain) was sequenced in a study of early stage breast cancer tumors. V shed 5 bases and J shed 14 bases, with 18 bases lying between them. The CDR3 runs 13 residues. Germline V lookup: CDR1 MNHNY, CDR2 SVGAGI (reference sequence). The method was immunoSEQ multiplex PCR; TCRdb's version includes in-frame clones alone and lacks a portion of them. There are around 78,000 clones in the sample; 65% to 85% occur only once, and about 3.6% lies in the top ten. The chain combines TRBV6-6 with TRBJ1-4; TRBD1 is a possible D gene (5 bases). The clonotype comes from a person in their sixties or seventies with breast cancer. What was sequenced was blood. The CDR3 spells CASSSSQGNFLFF. The CDR3 DNA reads as TGTGCCAGCAGTAGTTCCCAGGGTAACTTTCTGTTTTTT.